This T cell receptor beta chain emerged from a study of blood T cells in healthy people across ages. Points from the study as a whole: Observed TCR beta diversity showed a strong correlation with the percentage of naive T cells as measured by flow cytometry.

Germline V gene data show CDR1 as SGHRS and CDR2 as YFSETQ. This CDR3 has 16 amino acids. J gave up 5 bases and V 0 bases, and 10 bases lay outside the gene matches. Combining a sample-barcoded 5' primer with a J-beta primer mix, a second PCR ran for roughly 6 to 12 cycles. The study obtained at least 2.5 million CDR3-containing paired-end reads from every sample. TCRdb re-called the 5' RACE reads through MiXCR, storing one row per CDR3 protein. The table includes around 800,000 distinct CDR3 sequences, about 45% detected once. This clonotype occurred a few times. Its antigen is undetermined. Each donor had approximately 10 milliliters of peripheral blood drawn.

The sequenced sample was blood. This sequence was found in an elderly man in good health. This chain uses TRBV5-1 with TRBJ2-7, with 8 bases fitting TRBD2. CDR3 coding DNA: TGCGCCAGCAGCTTGGGTAGTAGCGGGGCCTTCCACGAGCAGTACTTC. It encodes CASSLGSSGAFHEQYF.